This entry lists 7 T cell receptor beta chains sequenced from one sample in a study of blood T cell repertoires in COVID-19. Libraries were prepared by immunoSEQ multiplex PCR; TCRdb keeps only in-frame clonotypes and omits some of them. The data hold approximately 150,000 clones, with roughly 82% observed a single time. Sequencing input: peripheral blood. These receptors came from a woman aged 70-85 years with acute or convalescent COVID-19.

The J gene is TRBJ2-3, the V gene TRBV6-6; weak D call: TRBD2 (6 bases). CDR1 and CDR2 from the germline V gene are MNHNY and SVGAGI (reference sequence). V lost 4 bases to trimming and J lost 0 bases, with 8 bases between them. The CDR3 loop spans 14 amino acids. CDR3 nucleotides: TGTGCCAGCAGTTGGAGCGGGAGCACAGATACGCAGTATTTT. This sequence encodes CASSWSGSTDTQYF.

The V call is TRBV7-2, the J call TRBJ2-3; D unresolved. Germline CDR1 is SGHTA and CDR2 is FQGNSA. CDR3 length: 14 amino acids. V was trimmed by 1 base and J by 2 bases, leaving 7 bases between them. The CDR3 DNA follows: TGTGCCAGCAGCTTAGGGCAGTCCACAGATACGCAGTATTTT. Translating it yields CASSLGQSTDTQYF.

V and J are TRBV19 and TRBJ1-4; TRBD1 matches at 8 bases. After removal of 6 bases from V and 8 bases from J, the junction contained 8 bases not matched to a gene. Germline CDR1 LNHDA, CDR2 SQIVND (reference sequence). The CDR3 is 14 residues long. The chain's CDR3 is CASSQTGGGEKLFF. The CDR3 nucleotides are TGTGCCAGTAGCCAAACAGGGGGAGGAGAAAAACTGTTTTTT.

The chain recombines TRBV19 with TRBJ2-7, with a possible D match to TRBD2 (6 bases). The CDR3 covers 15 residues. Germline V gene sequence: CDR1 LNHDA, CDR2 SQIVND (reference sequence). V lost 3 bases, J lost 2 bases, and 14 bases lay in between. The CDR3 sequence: CASSISASVTYEQYF. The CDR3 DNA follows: TGTGCCAGTAGTATTTCGGCTAGCGTAACCTACGAGCAGTACTTC.

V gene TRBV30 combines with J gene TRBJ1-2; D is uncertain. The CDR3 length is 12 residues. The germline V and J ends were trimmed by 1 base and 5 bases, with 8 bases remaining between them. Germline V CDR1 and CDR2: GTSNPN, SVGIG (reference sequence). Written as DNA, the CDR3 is TGTGCCTGGAGTGCTCAGTGGTATGGCTACACCTTC. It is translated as CAWSAQWYGYTF.

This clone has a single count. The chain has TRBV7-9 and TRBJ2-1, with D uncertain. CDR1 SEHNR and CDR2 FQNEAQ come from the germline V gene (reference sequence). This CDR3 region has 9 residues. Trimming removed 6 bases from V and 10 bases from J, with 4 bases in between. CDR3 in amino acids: CASSSEQFF. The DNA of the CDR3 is TGTGCCAGCAGTTCAGAGCAGTTCTTC.

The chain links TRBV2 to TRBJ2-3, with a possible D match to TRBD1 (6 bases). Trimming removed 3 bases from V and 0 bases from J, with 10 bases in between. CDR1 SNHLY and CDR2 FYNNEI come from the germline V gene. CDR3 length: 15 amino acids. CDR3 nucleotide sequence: TGTGCCAGCAGTGAGGGACACCCTAGCACAGATACGCAGTATTTT. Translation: CASSEGHPSTDTQYF.